These T cell receptor beta chains were read from a single sample in a study of identical twins. Each CDR3 protein gets one entry after TCRdb re-called the 5' RACE reads with MiXCR. The sample holds 1.5 million to 2 million distinct CDR3 sequences, under 35% seen once. The sequenced material came from cord blood. These receptor sequences come from a newborn girl in good health. Both conserved end residues are part of each CDR3. D genes are given only for firm matches. The size entry is marked missing in some rows and otherwise reads once, few, many or a size class.

>few|TRBJ1-4|NA|TRBV3-1
TGTGCCAGCAGCCAAGACCTGTCCGCAACTAATGAAAAACTGTTTTTT
CASSQDLSATNEKLFF
>NA|TRBJ2-7|NA|TRBV5-1
TGCGCCAGCAGCGCGACGGCTTCTCTTACCTACGAGCAGTACTTC
CASSATASLTYEQYF
>NA|TRBJ2-5|NA|TRBV6-1
TGTGCCAGCAGTGAAGCGGCCGGGGCCGGAGAGACCCAGTACTTC
CASSEAAGAGETQYF
>NA|TRBJ2-7|NA|TRBV10-3
TGTGCCATCAGTGGACCGGACAGCCCCTACGAGCAGTACTTC
CAISGPDSPYEQYF
>NA|TRBJ2-1|TRBD2|TRBV5-1
TGCGCCAGCAGCTTGGCGAGGGAGGGCCCCAACAATGAGCAGTTCTTC
CASSLAREGPNNEQFF
>NA|TRBJ2-3|NA|TRBV5-6
TGTGCCAGCAGCTTGTACGTAGCGGACCCGGGAGATACGCAGTATTTT
CASSLYVADPGDTQYF
>few|TRBJ1-5|TRBD1|TRBV7-2
TGTGCCAGCAGCTTGGACAGGGGTGTTAATCAGCCCCAGCATTTT
CASSLDRGVNQPQHF
>few|TRBJ1-1|NA|TRBV5-1
TGCGCCAGCAGCTTGGAGGCAGTAAGGGGCTGGAGTGAAGCTTTCTTT
CASSLEAVRGWSEAFF
>few|TRBJ2-7|TRBD2|TRBV4-1
TGCGCCAGCAGCCAAGTGGGACTAGCGGGAGCCTCGTACGAGCAGTACTTC
CASSQVGLAGASYEQYF
>NA|TRBJ2-1|TRBD2|TRBV24-1
TGTGCCACCAGTGATGACGGGACTAGCGGGAATTACAATGAGCAGTTCTTC
CATSDDGTSGNYNEQFF
>NA|TRBJ1-1|TRBD1|TRBV5-1
TGCGCCAGCGGAGCCGGGACAGGGGTTGAAGCTTTCTTT
CASGAGTGVEAFF
>few|TRBJ2-1|TRBD2|TRBV20-1
TGCAGTGCTAGGCCCCTAGCGGGAGCCGTGGTAGGTGAGCAGTTCTTC
CSARPLAGAVVGEQFF
>NA|TRBJ2-5|TRBD1|TRBV12-3/TRBV12-4
TGTGCCAGCAGTTCCCCTCGGACAGGGAATGGTGAGCAGTACTTC
CASSSPRTGNGEQYF
>few|TRBJ2-5|NA|TRBV20-1
TGCAGTGCTAGAGATGGGCTAGCAGGGACCCAGTACTTC
CSARDGLAGTQYF
>few|TRBJ2-1|NA|TRBV5-6
TGTGCCAGCAGCTTGAAATGGTCTACCTCCTACAATGAGCAGTTCTTC
CASSLKWSTSYNEQFF
>few|TRBJ2-3|TRBD1|TRBV20-1
TGCAGTGCTTACAGGGGGCAAGATACGCAGTATTTT
CSAYRGQDTQYF
>NA|TRBJ1-1|NA|TRBV29-1
TGCAGCGTTCAAGGGTTCATGAACACTGAAGCTTTCTTT
CSVQGFMNTEAFF
>NA|TRBJ2-2|TRBD2|TRBV10-3
TGTGCCATCAGTGGAGGTGACGGCGGGAGTAGGACCGGGGAGCTGTTTTTT
CAISGGDGGSRTGELFF
>many|TRBJ2-1|TRBD1|TRBV5-1
TGCGCCAGCAGCTTTACAGGGGAAACCTACAATGAGCAGTTCTTC
CASSFTGETYNEQFF
>NA|TRBJ1-2|NA|TRBV25-1
TGTGCCAGCAGTGAATCTTTTGTGGGGGGGCGCGGCTACACCTTC
CASSESFVGGRGYTF
>NA|TRBJ1-5|NA|TRBV27
TGTGCCAGCAGGCCGAACAGGGAACGCAATCAGCCCCAGCATTTT
CASRPNRERNQPQHF
>NA|TRBJ2-7|NA|TRBV3-1
TGTGCCAGCAGCCAAGATAGCGTGAGCCCCCTCCTCGAGCAGTACTTC
CASSQDSVSPLLEQYF
>NA|TRBJ1-6|TRBD1|TRBV6-6
TGTGCCAGCAGTTATAATTTCGGGACAGGGCGCAATTCACCCCTCCACTTT
CASSYNFGTGRNSPLHF
>few|TRBJ1-2|TRBD1|TRBV20-1
TGCAGTGCTAGAGAAGGACAGGGCCTCGGGGGCTACACCTTC
CSAREGQGLGGYTF
>NA|TRBJ2-7|NA|TRBV18
TGTGCCAGCAGGGGCTTTCGGACCTACGAGCAGTACTTC
CASRGFRTYEQYF
>NA|TRBJ2-5|TRBD2|TRBV25-1
TGTGCCAGCAGTGAATTGAGACTAGCTTCACAAGAGACCCAGTACTTC
CASSELRLASQETQYF
>NA|TRBJ2-3|TRBD2|TRBV7-2
TGTGCCAGCAGAAGGACTAGCGGGCACACAGATACGCAGTATTTT
CASRRTSGHTDTQYF
>NA|TRBJ1-5|TRBD1|TRBV28
TGTGCCAGCAGCAAGGACAGGGATCGCAATCAGCCCCAGCATTTT
CASSKDRDRNQPQHF
>few|TRBJ2-1|TRBD2|TRBV7-9
TGTGCCAGCAGCCCCAGACTAGCGGGGGGCTTCAGCTCCTACAATGAGCAGTTCTTC
CASSPRLAGGFSSYNEQFF
>few|TRBJ2-3|TRBD2|TRBV14
TGTGCCAGCAGTCCCGGGACTAGAGTTGCAGGCACAGATACGCAGTATTTT
CASSPGTRVAGTDTQYF
>once|TRBJ1-1|NA|TRBV7-2
TGTGCCAGCAGCGGGAAGCCGGGGAACACTGAAGCTTTCTTT
CASSGKPGNTEAFF
>NA|TRBJ2-1|NA|TRBV28
TGTGCCAGCGGACTCGGGCCCGAGCAGTTCTTC
CASGLGPEQFF
>NA|TRBJ1-6|NA|TRBV12-3/TRBV12-4
TGTGCCTGCCGCCCTCCCTCCTATAATTCACCCCTCCACTTT
CACRPPSYNSPLHF
>NA|TRBJ2-1|NA|TRBV12-3/TRBV12-4
TGTGCCAGCACCCTGGGACTTGTCTCCTACAATGAGCAGTTCTTC
CASTLGLVSYNEQFF
>few|TRBJ2-1|TRBD1|TRBV28
TGTGCCAGCAGTCCACACAGGGGCAGGGACAATGAGCAGTTCTTC
CASSPHRGRDNEQFF
>NA|TRBJ2-5|NA|TRBV29-1
TGCAGCGCGGCCAGGCAGGGGAATGGAGAGACCCAGTACTTC
CSAARQGNGETQYF
>NA|TRBJ2-4|NA|TRBV21-1
TGTGCCAGCAGCAAGGGACAAAAAAACAAAAACATTCAGTACTTC
CASSKGQKNKNIQYF
>NA|TRBJ2-1|TRBD2|TRBV11-2
TGTGCCAGCAGGCCCCAGCTAGCGGGGGCGGACAATGAGCAGTTCTTC
CASRPQLAGADNEQFF
>NA|TRBJ2-7|TRBD2|TRBV28
TGTGCCAGCACCTTGGGACTACTCCACTCCTACGAGCAGTACTTC
CASTLGLLHSYEQYF
>few|TRBJ2-1|NA|TRBV20-1
TGCAGTGCTAGAGATCTGTCAGGTTACAATGAGCAGTTCTTC
CSARDLSGYNEQFF
>NA|TRBJ2-3|TRBD2|TRBV7-6
TGTGCCAGCAGCTTGATTTCCAGCGGGGGGTCTAGCACAGATACGCAGTATTTT
CASSLISSGGSSTDTQYF
>few|TRBJ1-2|NA|TRBV5-1
TGCGCCAGCAGCTTGGCGTTTGCGGGGTCTAACTATGGCTACACCTTC
CASSLAFAGSNYGYTF
>NA|TRBJ2-3|TRBD2|TRBV3-1
TGTGCCAGCAGCCGTCTCGGGGGGGGTCGGGATACGCAGTATTTT
CASSRLGGGRDTQYF
>NA|TRBJ2-7|TRBD2|TRBV3-1
TGTGCCAGCAGCCGGGACTACACATACAATGAGCAGTACTTC
CASSRDYTYNEQYF
>few|TRBJ2-3|NA|TRBV10-2
TGCGCCAGCACCAGGGGACTGAGGGGAGATACGCAGTATTTT
CASTRGLRGDTQYF
>NA|TRBJ1-2|TRBD1|TRBV2
TGTGCCAGCAGAGGGGGCAGGGATGGCTACACCTTC
CASRGGRDGYTF
>NA|TRBJ1-1|TRBD1|TRBV7-9
TGTGCCAGCAGCGTATTGACAGGGGGGAACACTGAAGCTTTCTTT
CASSVLTGGNTEAFF
>once|TRBJ2-1|NA|TRBV20-1
TGCAGTGCTAGAGATCACGCGGCTGGAACCTACAATGAGCAGTTCTTC
CSARDHAAGTYNEQFF
>few|TRBJ2-3|TRBD2|TRBV5-1
TGCGCCAGCAGCTTTAACGGGGGGTCAGATACGCAGTATTTT
CASSFNGGSDTQYF
>few|TRBJ1-2|TRBD1|TRBV4-2
TGTGCCAGCAGCCAACCTTCCTGGGGACAGGGGAACTATGGCTACACCTTC
CASSQPSWGQGNYGYTF
>many|TRBJ2-5|NA|TRBV12-3/TRBV12-4
TGTGCCAGCACCTATACCCCAGAGACCCAGTACTTC
CASTYTPETQYF
>few|TRBJ2-3|TRBD2|TRBV10-3
TGTGCCATCAGTGAGTCGAAGCTAGCGGGAGATACGCAGTATTTT
CAISESKLAGDTQYF
>NA|TRBJ2-7|NA|TRBV29-1
TGCAGCGCTAAGAAGGGGGAGGGATCCTACGAGCAGTACTTC
CSAKKGEGSYEQYF